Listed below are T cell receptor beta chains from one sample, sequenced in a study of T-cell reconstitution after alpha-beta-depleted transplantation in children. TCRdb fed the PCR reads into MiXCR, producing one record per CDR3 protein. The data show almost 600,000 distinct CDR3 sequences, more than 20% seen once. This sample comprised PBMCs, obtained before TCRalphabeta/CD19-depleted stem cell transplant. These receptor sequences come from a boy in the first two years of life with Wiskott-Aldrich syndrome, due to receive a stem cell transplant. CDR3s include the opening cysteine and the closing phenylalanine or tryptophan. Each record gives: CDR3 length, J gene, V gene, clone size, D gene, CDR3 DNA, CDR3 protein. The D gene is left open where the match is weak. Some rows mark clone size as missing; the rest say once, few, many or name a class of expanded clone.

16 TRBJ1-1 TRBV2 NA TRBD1 TGTGCCAGCAGGGACTACAGGGGGCTTGTGAACACTGAAGCTTTCTTT CASRDYRGLVNTEAFF
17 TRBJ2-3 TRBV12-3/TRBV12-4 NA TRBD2 TGTGCCAGCAGTTCGCCGACTGGCGGGAGGGCCATAGATACGCAGTATTTT CASSSPTGGRAIDTQYF
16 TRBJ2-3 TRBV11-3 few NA TGTGCCAGCAGCTTGGGGGCAGGGTCGGGCACAGATACGCAGTATTTT CASSLGAGSGTDTQYF
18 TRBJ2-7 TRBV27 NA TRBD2 TGTGCCAGCAGTTACGGTCACGGGAGCCCTAGCGGGAGTTACGAGCAGTACTTC CASSYGHGSPSGSYEQYF
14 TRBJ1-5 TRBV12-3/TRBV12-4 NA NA TGTGCCAGCAGCCGTGACGGGAGGGCTCAGCCCCAGCATTTT CASSRDGRAQPQHF
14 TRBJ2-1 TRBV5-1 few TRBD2 TGCGCCAGCAGTAAACTAGCGGGAGTGCCTGAGCAGTTCTTC CASSKLAGVPEQFF
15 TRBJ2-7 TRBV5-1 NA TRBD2 TGCGCCAGCAGCCAAGGACTAGAAAGGTCCTACGAGCAGTACTTC CASSQGLERSYEQYF
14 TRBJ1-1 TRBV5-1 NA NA TGCGCCAGCAGCTTCATAGGGGGGAACACTGAAGCTTTCTTT CASSFIGGNTEAFF
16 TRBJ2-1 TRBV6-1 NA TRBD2 TGTGCCAGCATCCGGACTAGCGGGAGATGGGACAATGAGCAGTTCTTC CASIRTSGRWDNEQFF
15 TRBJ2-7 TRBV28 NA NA TGTGCCAGCACCCAGGTCTCGGGGCAAAACTACGAGCAGTACTTC CASTQVSGQNYEQYF
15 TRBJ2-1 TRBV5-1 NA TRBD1 TGCGCCAGCAGCCCTACCGGGACAGTGTACAATGAGCAGTTCTTC CASSPTGTVYNEQFF
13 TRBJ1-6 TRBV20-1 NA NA TGCAGTGCTAGTCGGTTCTATAATTCACCCCTCCACTTT CSASRFYNSPLHF
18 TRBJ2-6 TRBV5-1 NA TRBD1 TGCGCCAGCAGCTTTGACGGACAGGTGATCTCTGGGGCCAACGTCCTGACTTTC CASSFDGQVISGANVLTF
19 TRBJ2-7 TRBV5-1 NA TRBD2 TGCGCCAGCAGCCCTACCCGGAGGCTATCTAGCGGGGCTACCTACGAGCAGTACTTC CASSPTRRLSSGATYEQYF
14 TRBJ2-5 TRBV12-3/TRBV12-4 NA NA TGTGCCAGCAGACCTACAGGGAAGCGAGAGACCCAGTACTTC CASRPTGKRETQYF
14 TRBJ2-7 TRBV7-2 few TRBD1 TGTGCCAGCAGCCCAGACAGGGGAGGTGGCGAGCAGTACTTC CASSPDRGGGEQYF
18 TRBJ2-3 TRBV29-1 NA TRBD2 TGCAGCGTTGAAGCCCCGCTAGGAAAGCGGGAGGGCCCAGATACGCAGTATTTT CSVEAPLGKREGPDTQYF
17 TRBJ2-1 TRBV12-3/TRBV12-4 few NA TGTGCCAGCAGTTTATCGGCAGGCTCAGCAGCGGGCAATGAGCAGTTCTTC CASSLSAGSAAGNEQFF
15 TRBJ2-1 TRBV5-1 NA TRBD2 TGCGCCAGCAGCCCGGAGGGGACTAGCGTCACTGAGCAGTTCTTC CASSPEGTSVTEQFF
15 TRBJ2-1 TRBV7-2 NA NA TGTGCCAGCTTAAAGGGGCGGGCCGACTACAATGAGCAGTTCTTC CASLKGRADYNEQFF
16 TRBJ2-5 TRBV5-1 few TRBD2 TGCGCCAGCAGCGAAGGACTAGCGGGAGTTTTTGAGACCCAGTACTTC CASSEGLAGVFETQYF
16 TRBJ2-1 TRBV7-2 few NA TGTGCCAGCAGCTTGGACAGGACTAGCAGGTACAATGAGCAGTTCTTC CASSLDRTSRYNEQFF
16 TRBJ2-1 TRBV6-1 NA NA TGTGCCAGCAGACTAGCAGCGGGTCGCTCCTACAATGAGCAGTTCTTC CASRLAAGRSYNEQFF
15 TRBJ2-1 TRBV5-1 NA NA TGCGCCAGCAGCTTGTTTGGGGGCCACTACAATGAGCAGTTCTTC CASSLFGGHYNEQFF
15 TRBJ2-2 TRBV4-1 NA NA TGCGCCAGCAGCCATGCCTGGCGGAGCACCGGGGAGCTGTTTTTT CASSHAWRSTGELFF
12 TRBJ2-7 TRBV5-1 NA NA TGCGCCAGCAGTGGGGCAGGAAGCGCGCAGTACTTC CASSGAGSAQYF
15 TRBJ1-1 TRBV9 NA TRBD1 TGTGCCAGCAGCGTAGTGGCAGGGGGCTATACTGAAGCTTTCTTT CASSVVAGGYTEAFF
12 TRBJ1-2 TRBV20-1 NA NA TGCAGTGCTAGCCCAGGGCACTATGGCTACACCTTC CSASPGHYGYTF
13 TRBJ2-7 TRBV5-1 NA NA TGCGCCAGCAGCTTGGATCTGGCAGACGAGCAGTACTTC CASSLDLADEQYF
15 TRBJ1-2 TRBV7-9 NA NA TGTGCCAGCAGTTTTACACTCCCAGGGTCGGATGGCTACACCTTC CASSFTLPGSDGYTF
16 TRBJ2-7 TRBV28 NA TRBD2 TGTGCCAGCAGTTCTTACGGGAGGTGGCTCCCCTACGAGCAGTACTTC CASSSYGRWLPYEQYF
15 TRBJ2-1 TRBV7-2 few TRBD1 TGTGCCAGCAGCTTAGTTTGGACAGGGAGCAATGAGCAGTTCTTC CASSLVWTGSNEQFF
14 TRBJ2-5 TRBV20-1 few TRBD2 TGCAGTGCCCGGAAGGGACTAGCGGGGGAGACCCAGTACTTC CSARKGLAGETQYF
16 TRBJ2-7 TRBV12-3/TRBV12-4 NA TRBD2 TGTGCCAGCAGTTTAAGCCGGGCTAGCGGGAGCTACGAGCAGTACTTC CASSLSRASGSYEQYF
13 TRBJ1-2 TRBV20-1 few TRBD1 TGCAGTGCTAGGGGACAGGGTTTTTATGGCTACACCTTC CSARGQGFYGYTF
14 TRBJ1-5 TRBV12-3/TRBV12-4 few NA TGTGCCAGCAGTTTAGGGGGGATACAATCAGCCCAGCATTTT CASSLGGIQSAQHF
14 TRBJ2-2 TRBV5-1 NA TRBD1 TGCGCCAGCAGCCGGGCAGGGGGCAGCGGGGAGCTGTTTTTT CASSRAGGSGELFF